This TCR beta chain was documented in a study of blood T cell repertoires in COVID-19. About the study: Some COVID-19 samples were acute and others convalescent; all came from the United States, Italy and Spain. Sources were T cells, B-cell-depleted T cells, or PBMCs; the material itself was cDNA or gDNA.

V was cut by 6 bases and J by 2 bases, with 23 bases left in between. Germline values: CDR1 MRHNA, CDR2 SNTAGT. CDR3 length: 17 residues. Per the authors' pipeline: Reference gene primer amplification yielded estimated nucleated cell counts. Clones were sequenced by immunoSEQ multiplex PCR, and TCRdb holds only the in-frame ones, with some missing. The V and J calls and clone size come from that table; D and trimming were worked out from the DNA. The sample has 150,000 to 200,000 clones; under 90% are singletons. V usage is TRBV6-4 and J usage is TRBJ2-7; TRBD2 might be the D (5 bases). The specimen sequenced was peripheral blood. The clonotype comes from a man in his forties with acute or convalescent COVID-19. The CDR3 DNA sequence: TGTGCCAGCAGAAAAGACTACCAAAGCCCGCTAACCTACGAGCAGTACTTC. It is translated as CASRKDYQSPLTYEQYF.